The 18 T cell receptor beta chains given below trace back to one sample, sequenced in a study of blood T cell repertoires in COVID-19. Produced via immunoSEQ multiplex PCR; TCRdb's table is partial and in-frame only. The sample lists more than 55,000 clones; around 88% were seen once. Sequenced: peripheral blood. These receptor sequences come from a woman in her 70s with acute or convalescent COVID-19.

The chain is built from TRBV9 and TRBJ1-1; D may be TRBD1 (6 bases). The CDR3 length is 13 residues. Germline values: CDR1 SGDLS, CDR2 YYNGEE. The V end was cut by 5 bases, the J end by 5 bases, with 13 bases between. In DNA form, the CDR3 reads TGTGCCAGCAGTGGGCGGGGGGCGACTGAAGCTTTCTTT. Its protein is CASSGRGATEAFF.

This chain links TRBV5-4 with TRBJ2-7, with TRBD2 identical over 14 bases. Germline trimming cut 3 bases from V and 4 bases from J; bases unmatched to any gene: 6. The CDR3 extends over 16 amino acids. Germline V gene lookup returns CDR1 SGHNT and CDR2 YYREEE (reference sequence). The CDR3 DNA follows: TGTGCCAGCAGCTCGGAGGGACTAGCGGGGGTGTACGAGCAGTACTTC. This gives the protein CASSSEGLAGVYEQYF. The variable domain in full, with the rest retrieved from reference TRBV5-4 and TRBJ2-7, is ETGVTQSPTHLIKTRGQQVTLRCSSQSGHNTVSWYQQALGQGPQFIFQYYREEENGRGNFPPRFSGLQFPNYSSELNVNALELDDSALYLCASSSEGLAGVYEQYFGPGTRLTVT.

The V call is TRBV9, the J call TRBJ1-2; D may be TRBD1 (6 bases). The CDR3 length is 12 residues. Germline assignment: CDR1 SGDLS and CDR2 YYNGEE. Trimming took 4 bases from V and 5 from J, leaving 9 bases between them. CDR3 residues: CASSRGGYGYTF. The CDR3 DNA reads as TGTGCCAGCAGCCGAGGGGGATATGGCTACACCTTC.

The gene calls are TRBV19 and TRBJ2-2; 9 nucleotides line up with TRBD1. The CDR3 length is 17 residues. The V segment lost 4 bases and the J segment 3 bases; nucleotides outside the gene matches: 9. Germline V gene sequence: CDR1 LNHDA, CDR2 SQIVND (reference sequence). DNA of the CDR3: TGTGCCAGTAGTACAATACAGGGGGCAAGTTACACCGGGGAGCTGTTTTTT. Its translation: CASSTIQGASYTGELFF.

This clone appeared once. V usage is TRBV7-2 and J usage is TRBJ2-7, with 10 bases fitting TRBD2. Trimming at V came to 5 bases and at J to 2 bases, leaving 12 bases not matched to a gene. The germline gives CDR1 SGHTA, CDR2 FQGNSA. This CDR3 comprises 17 residues. The DNA of the CDR3 is TGTGCCAGCAGCCCCGCTGGAAGCGGGAGGGCCACCTACGAGCAGTACTTC. Residues: CASSPAGSGRATYEQYF.

This clone was detected once. The chain uses TRBV27 and TRBJ1-2, with D perhaps matching TRBD1 (6 bases). Trimming took off 6 bases at V and 8 bases at J, with 19 bases between the two ends. The CDR3 totals 14 residues. Germline V gene data show CDR1 as MNHEY and CDR2 as SMNVEV (reference sequence). Written as DNA, the CDR3 is TGTGCCAGCAGGGGGTACCGGGACATAAAGGGCTACACCTTC. As protein: CASRGYRDIKGYTF.

This clone was picked up one time. The chain is built from TRBV5-1 and TRBJ1-4, with D perhaps TRBD1 (5 bases). CDR1 and CDR2 from the germline V gene are SGHRS and YFSETQ. CDR3 length equals 15 residues. V lost 4 bases and J 6 bases, leaving 16 bases between the germline ends. CDR3 bases: TGCGCCAGCAGCCAAAGGGGCTGGGGGGATGAAAAACTGTTTTTT. It codes for CASSQRGWGDEKLFF. Variable domain in full (rest from reference TRBV5-1 and TRBJ1-4): KAGVTQTPRYLIKTRGQQVTLSCSPISGHRSVSWYQQTPGQGLQFLFEYFSETQRNKGNFPGRFSGRQFSNSRSEMNVSTLELGDSALYLCASSQRGWGDEKLFFGSGTQLSVL.

The chain carries TRBV6-1 and TRBJ2-2; a weak D match, TRBD2 (6 bases). The V gene lost 2 bases and the J gene lost 1 base, with 8 bases spanning the gap. The CDR3 is 15 amino acids. Per the germline V gene, CDR1 is MNHNS and CDR2 is SASEGT. The CDR3 loop is CASSEQGGNTGELFF. The CDR3 DNA reads as TGTGCCAGCAGTGAACAGGGAGGGAACACCGGGGAGCTGTTTTTT.

The CDR3 here is CASSLFGRETQYF. The CDR3 DNA sequence: TGCGCCAGCAGCTTGTTCGGGAGAGAGACCCAGTACTTC. This chain joins TRBV5-1 and TRBJ2-5; a possible D gene is TRBD2 (6 bases). This CDR3 has 13 residues. Germline V CDR1 and CDR2: SGHRS, YFSETQ. V was shortened by 1 base and J by 4 bases, with 8 bases between the two germline ends.

The rearrangement joins TRBV7-2 to TRBJ2-3; 7 bases agree with TRBD2. V lost 5 bases, J lost 5 bases, and 16 bases stayed unmatched. Germline V gene sequence: CDR1 SGHTA, CDR2 FQGNSA. This CDR3 has 17 residues. The DNA for the CDR3 is TGTGCCAGCAGCGTAGGCTCGGGACTAAGGCGTGGAGATACGCAGTATTTT. It encodes CASSVGSGLRRGDTQYF.

The chain joins TRBV4-1 to TRBJ2-5; perhaps TRBD2 as D (5 bases). The CDR3 spans 14 residues. The germline V and J ends were trimmed by 4 bases and 3 bases, with 12 bases remaining between them. Germline V gene sequence: CDR1 MGHRA, CDR2 YSYEKL. The CDR3 sequence is CASSRQLVKETQYF. The CDR3 region has the DNA TGCGCCAGCAGCCGCCAACTAGTGAAAGAGACCCAGTACTTC.

The chain recombines TRBV28 with TRBJ1-1; TRBD1 agrees at 7 bases. Germline lookup yields CDR1 MDHEN and CDR2 SYDVKM. This CDR3 comprises 13 residues. J was trimmed by 7 bases and V by 3 bases; bases with no gene match: 5. CDR3 DNA sequence: TGTGCCAGCAGTTTCTTTTACAGGGGTGAAGCTTTCTTT. Translation gives CASSFFYRGEAFF.

CDR3 coding DNA: TGTGCCAGCTCACCACCTGTCAGGGAGGGGAAAGCTTTCTTT. Protein sequence: CASSPPVREGKAFF. V and J are TRBV18 and TRBJ1-1; possibly TRBD1 for D (5 bases). The CDR3 extends over 14 amino acids. Germline CDR1 reads KGHSH; CDR2 reads LQKENI. V lost 0 bases to trimming and J lost 9 bases, with 14 bases between them.

The CDR3 loop is CASSSFIGGDYGYTF. CDR3 coding DNA: TGTGCCAGCAGCTCATTTATCGGGGGGGACTATGGCTACACCTTC. The chain combines TRBV7-9 with TRBJ1-2; D possibly corresponds to TRBD1 (5 bases). V lost 4 bases and J 3 bases, leaving 15 bases between the germline ends. This CDR3 is built from 15 residues. Germline CDR1 is SEHNR and CDR2 is FQNEAQ (reference sequence).

V is TRBV29-1 and J is TRBJ2-2; maybe TRBD1 (6 bases). The V gene's germline CDR1 is SQVTM and CDR2 ANQGSEA. This CDR3 is 14 amino acids long. Trimming removed 8 bases at V and 4 bases at J, with 17 bases between. The CDR3 loop reads CSQSGTQFTGELFF. The CDR3 nucleotides are TGCAGCCAATCCGGGACACAATTCACCGGGGAGCTGTTTTTT.

The chain uses TRBV6-5 and TRBJ1-4; possible D gene TRBD1, 5 bases. In germline, CDR1 is MNHEY, CDR2 SVGAGI. The CDR3 runs 15 residues. Trimming pared 8 bases from V and 7 bases from J, leaving 20 bases between. The CDR3 loop is CASWGLQENSEKLFF. The DNA of the CDR3 is TGTGCCAGCTGGGGCCTACAGGAAAATAGTGAAAAACTGTTTTTT.

This clone was recorded a few times. The chain links TRBV14 to TRBJ1-1; no reliable D call. The V end was cut by 0 bases, the J end by 11 bases, with 10 bases between. This CDR3 comprises 12 residues. From germline, CDR1 is SGHDN and CDR2 FVKESK. The CDR3 region is CASSQEGGRAFF. Here the CDR3 DNA reads TGTGCCAGCAGCCAAGAAGGAGGCAGGGCTTTCTTT.

This chain joins TRBV27 and TRBJ2-6, with D maybe TRBD1 (5 bases). V was pared by 3 bases and J by 0 bases, with 9 bases between. The CDR3 is 16 residues long. Germline values: CDR1 MNHEY, CDR2 SMNVEV (reference sequence). The CDR3 loop reads CASSLNRPSGANVLTF. In DNA form, the CDR3 reads TGTGCCAGCAGTTTGAACAGGCCCTCTGGGGCCAACGTCCTGACTTTC.